A single sample is the source of the 19 T cell receptor beta chains below, sequenced in a study of blood T cell repertoires in COVID-19. Clones were read by immunoSEQ multiplex PCR, and TCRdb kept only the in-frame ones, dropping some. Of roughly 70,000 clones listed, approximately 78% were seen once; the top ten hold around a sixth. Material: peripheral blood. The receptor source for this set is a human donor in a cohort sampled during active COVID-19.

A note on this clone: The sample has other DNA sequences that encode this CDR3 too. The chain joins TRBV18 to TRBJ1-6; 7 bases are a match to TRBD1. Germline CDR1 reads KGHSH; CDR2 reads LQKENI. V gave up 3 bases and J gave up 6 bases; unmatched junction bases: 2. The CDR3 spans 14 residues. In nucleotides, the CDR3 is TGTGCCAGCTCACCGGGGACAGCTAATTCACCCCTCCACTTT. It yields the protein CASSPGTANSPLHF. The full variable domain, with the rest looked up from reference TRBV18 and TRBJ1-6, is NAGVMQNPRHLVRRRGQEARLRCSPMKGHSHVYWYRQLPEEGLKFMVYLQKENIIDESGMPKERFSAEFPKEGPSILRIQQVVRGDSAAYFCASSPGTANSPLHFGNGTRLTVT.

This sequence joins TRBV10-2 and TRBJ1-5; 7 nucleotides agree with TRBD1. Germline assignment: CDR1 WSHSY and CDR2 SAAADI. This CDR3 spans 12 amino acids. With V trimmed by 6 bases and J by 7 bases, 3 bases remained unmatched. The CDR3 sequence: CASSDRAQPQHF. The CDR3 DNA reads as TGCGCCAGCAGCGACAGGGCCCAGCCCCAGCATTTT.

The chain has TRBV9 and TRBJ2-7, with a possible D match to TRBD2 (6 bases). The CDR3 is 15 residues long. The germline gives CDR1 SGDLS, CDR2 YYNGEE. Trimming took 0 bases from V and 2 from J, leaving 12 bases between them. The CDR3 protein is CASSVGERAAYEQYF. DNA of the CDR3: TGTGCCAGCAGCGTAGGGGAGCGGGCGGCCTACGAGCAGTACTTC.

The chain uses TRBV19 and TRBJ2-2; the match to TRBD1 covers 10 bases. This CDR3 is 15 amino acids long. Germline CDR1 LNHDA, CDR2 SQIVND (reference sequence). With 8 bases clipped from V and 5 bases from J, the junction kept 8 bases outside the gene matches. In DNA form, the CDR3 reads TGTGCCAGTTATCCGGGACAGGGGTGGACCGGGGAGCTGTTTTTT. Translating it yields CASYPGQGWTGELFF.

The chain links TRBV30 to TRBJ2-1, with 9 bases that match TRBD2. Germline loops: CDR1 GTSNPN, CDR2 SVGIG (reference sequence). The CDR3 spans 16 residues. V lost 0 bases, J lost 6 bases, and 9 bases stayed unmatched. The CDR3 region has the DNA TGTGCCTGGAGTGTATGGCGGGAGGGGTTCTTCAATGAGCAGTTCTTC. This gives the protein CAWSVWREGFFNEQFF.

This clone was detected only a few times. The V gene is TRBV10-3, the J gene TRBJ1-1; D is undetermined. Germline CDR1 is ENHRY and CDR2 is SYGVKD. The CDR3 loop spans 13 amino acids. Trimming cost V 0 bases and J 4 bases, with 6 bases left between them. The CDR3 bases are TGTGCCATCAGTGAGTCCGAGGCCACTGAAGCTTTCTTT. Its translation: CAISESEATEAFF.

V and J are TRBV4-1 and TRBJ2-7; D unclear. V lost 1 base, J lost 2 bases, and 15 bases lay in between. CDR1 MGHRA and CDR2 YSYEKL come from the germline V gene. The CDR3 covers 16 residues. CDR3 DNA sequence: TGCGCCAGCAGCCAAGCTGGAGATAATTTCCCCTACGAGCAGTACTTC. As protein: CASSQAGDNFPYEQYF.

This clone has just one count. The rearrangement joins TRBV19 to TRBJ1-2, with 9 positions matching TRBD1. The CDR3 has 16 residues. The trim removed 4 bases at V and 3 bases at J, leaving 9 bases unmatched. The germline gives CDR1 LNHDA, CDR2 SQIVND (reference sequence). The DNA for the CDR3 is TGTGCCAGTAGTACCACCGGGACAGGGCTTTACTATGGCTACACCTTC. The encoded protein is CASSTTGTGLYYGYTF. Using reference TRBV19 and TRBJ1-2 for the parts outside the CDR3, the full variable domain is DGGITQSPKYLFRKEGQNVTLSCEQNLNHDAMYWYRQDPGQGLRLIYYSQIVNDFQKGDIAEGYSVSREKKESFPLTVTSAQKNPTAFYLCASSTTGTGLYYGYTFGSGTRLTVV.

This chain joins TRBV3-1 (or the pseudogene TRBV3-2) and TRBJ2-7, with 9 nucleotides matching TRBD2. The CDR3 runs to 16 residues. V gave up 1 base and J gave up 7 bases; unmatched junction bases: 11. CDR1 LGHDT and CDR2 YNNKEL come from the germline V gene (reference sequence). The CDR3 sequence: CASSQGSGGRAGEQYF. The CDR3 coding sequence is TGTGCCAGCAGCCAAGGAAGTGGCGGGAGGGCCGGGGAGCAGTACTTC.

This clone occurred many times. V gene TRBV5-4 combines with J gene TRBJ1-1, with 7 bases that match TRBD1. This CDR3 is built from 15 residues. The germline V gene encodes CDR1 SGHNT and CDR2 YYREEE (reference sequence). V gave up 3 bases and J gave up 0 bases; unmatched junction bases: 5. The CDR3 here is CASSYEGTVNTEAFF. CDR3 coding DNA: TGTGCCAGCAGCTACGAAGGGACAGTGAACACTGAAGCTTTCTTT.

The chain employs TRBV19 and TRBJ2-1; TRBD2 aligns across 9 bases. The CDR3 contains 16 residues. Germline trimming cut 5 bases from V and 3 bases from J; bases unmatched to any gene: 8. Per the germline V gene, CDR1 is LNHDA and CDR2 is SQIVND (reference sequence). In nucleotides, the CDR3 is TGTGCCAGTAGTCTTCCGACTAGCGGCTTCTACAATGAGCAGTTCTTC. Residues: CASSLPTSGFYNEQFF. Drawing the rest from reference TRBV19 and TRBJ2-1, the complete variable domain is DGGITQSPKYLFRKEGQNVTLSCEQNLNHDAMYWYRQDPGQGLRLIYYSQIVNDFQKGDIAEGYSVSREKKESFPLTVTSAQKNPTAFYLCASSLPTSGFYNEQFFGPGTRLTVL.

V is TRBV15 and J is TRBJ1-1, with unresolved D. This CDR3 is 13 amino acids long. The V gene's germline CDR1 is LNHNV and CDR2 YYDKDF (reference sequence). V shed 5 bases and J shed 2 bases, with 9 bases lying between them. CDR3 region: CATSPRVNTEAFF. The CDR3 bases are TGTGCCACCAGCCCACGGGTAAACACTGAAGCTTTCTTT.

J is TRBJ1-6 and V is TRBV5-1; D unresolved. V lost 6 bases and J lost 6, with 7 bases in between. Per the germline V gene, CDR1 is SGHRS and CDR2 is YFSETQ. This CDR3 comprises 12 residues. The CDR3 sequence is CASNEGNSPLHF. For the CDR3, the DNA is TGCGCCAGCAACGAGGGTAATTCACCCCTCCACTTT.

J is TRBJ2-5 and V is TRBV7-9; 7 nucleotides match TRBD1. There are 15 residues in the CDR3. CDR1 is SEHNR, CDR2 FQNEAQ, per germline (reference sequence). Trimming removed 5 bases from V and 2 bases from J; junction bases left unmatched: 8. DNA of the CDR3: TGTGCCAGCAGCACCCCAGGGGGACCTCAAGAGACCCAGTACTTC. This encodes CASSTPGGPQETQYF. Based on the CDR3 plus reference TRBV7-9 and TRBJ2-5, the full variable domain is DTGVSQNPRHKITKRGQNVTFRCDPISEHNRLYWYRQTLGQGPEFLTYFQNEAQLEKSRLLSDRFSAERPKGSFSTLEIQRTEQGDSAMYLCASSTPGGPQETQYFGPGTRLLVL.

This rearrangement joins TRBV2 to TRBJ2-1; possible D gene TRBD2, 6 bases. V lost 3 bases, J lost 9 bases, and 15 bases lay in between. There are 14 residues in the CDR3. Germline V CDR1 and CDR2: SNHLY, FYNNEI. This chain's CDR3 is CASSDGSNWGEQFF. The CDR3 DNA is TGTGCCAGCAGTGACGGGAGTAATTGGGGTGAGCAGTTCTTC.

This sequence joins TRBV5-4 and TRBJ2-7; 8 bases map to TRBD1. The CDR3 runs 17 residues. The ends lost 4 bases at V and 8 bases at J; junction bases unmatched: 20. Germline-derived CDR1 and CDR2 are SGHNT and YYREEE (reference sequence). The CDR3 coding sequence is TGTGCCAGCAGCCCGGGACAGGCACGGTCTAGAAAATCTCAGCAGTACTTC. Its protein is CASSPGQARSRKSQQYF.

A single count supports this clone. The chain couples TRBV28 to TRBJ2-7; 11 positions match TRBD1. Germline CDR1 and CDR2: MDHEN and SYDVKM. With V trimmed by 4 bases and J by 3 bases, 5 bases remained unmatched. CDR3 size: 15 residues. CDR3 residues: CASSYRTGGLYEQYF. DNA of the CDR3: TGTGCCAGCAGTTACCGGACAGGGGGCCTCTACGAGCAGTACTTC. The entire variable domain, with the rest obtained from reference TRBV28 and TRBJ2-7, is as follows: DVKVTQSSRYLVKRTGEKVFLECVQDMDHENMFWYRQDPGLGLRLIYFSYDVKMKEKGDIPEGYSVSREKKERFSLILESASTNQTSMYLCASSYRTGGLYEQYFGPGTRLTVT.

The chain employs TRBV5-1 and TRBJ1-2; TRBD1 is a possible D gene (5 bases). The CDR3 has 13 amino acids. Trimming took 4 bases from V and 3 from J, leaving 10 bases between them. The germline CDR1 and CDR2 sequences are SGHRS and YFSETQ. The DNA for the CDR3 is TGCGCCAGCAGCCAGTCGGGGGACTATGGCTACACCTTC. This gives the protein CASSQSGDYGYTF.

The rearrangement joins TRBV6-2 or TRBV6-3 to TRBJ2-5, with TRBD2 identical over 14 bases. From germline, CDR1 is MNHEY and CDR2 SVGEGT. The junction had 6 bases not matched to a gene; V was cut back by 5 bases and J by 4 bases. This CDR3 spans 16 amino acids. This CDR3 is CASSRGLAGGRETQYF. The DNA of the CDR3 is TGTGCCAGCAGTCGCGGACTAGCGGGAGGACGAGAGACCCAGTACTTC.